This entry concerns a single TCR beta chain. In the original workflow: Reference gene primer amplification gave estimated nucleated cell counts. Sequenced by immunoSEQ multiplex PCR; TCRdb stores in-frame clones only, minus some. V and J calls and clone size are as listed in that table; D and trimming were resolved from the DNA. The sample yields 300,000 to 450,000 clones, more than 70% seen once. This CDR3 has 15 amino acids. Germline V CDR1 and CDR2: MGHRA, YSYEKL. The V and J ends lost 2 bases and 1 base respectively, with 11 bases between them. Across under 25 US areas, participants ranged in age from about 18 to 90 years. Participant reports of clinical history set cohort assignment. These data originate in a study of blood T cell repertoires in COVID-19. The wider study: PBMCs, B-cell-depleted T cells, or T cells provided the cDNA or gDNA that made up the material.

Sequencing was carried out using PBMCs or T cells enriched from blood (not recorded which). The V call is TRBV4-1, the J call TRBJ1-1; D gene unclear. This TCR derives from a woman in her 30s who had been exposed to COVID-19. DNA of the CDR3: TGCGCCAGCAGCCAAACCAGTGAAAGGAACACTGAAGCTTTCTTT. Amino acids: CASSQTSERNTEAFF.